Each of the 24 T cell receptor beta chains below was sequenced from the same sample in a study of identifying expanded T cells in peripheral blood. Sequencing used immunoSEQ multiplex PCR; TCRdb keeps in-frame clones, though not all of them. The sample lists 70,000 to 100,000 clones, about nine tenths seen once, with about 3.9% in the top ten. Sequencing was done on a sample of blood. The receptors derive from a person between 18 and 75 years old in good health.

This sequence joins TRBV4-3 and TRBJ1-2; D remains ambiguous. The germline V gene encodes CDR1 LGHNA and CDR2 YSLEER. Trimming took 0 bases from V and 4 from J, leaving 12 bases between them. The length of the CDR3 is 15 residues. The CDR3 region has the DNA TGCGCCAGCAGCCAAGAACGGGGAGCGACCTATGGCTACACCTTC. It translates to CASSQERGATYGYTF.

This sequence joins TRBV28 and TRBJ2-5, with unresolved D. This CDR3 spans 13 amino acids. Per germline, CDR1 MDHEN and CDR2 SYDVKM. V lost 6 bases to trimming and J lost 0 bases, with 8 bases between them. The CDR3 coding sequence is TGTGCCAGCAGACTACCCGACCAAGAGACCCAGTACTTC. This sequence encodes CASRLPDQETQYF.

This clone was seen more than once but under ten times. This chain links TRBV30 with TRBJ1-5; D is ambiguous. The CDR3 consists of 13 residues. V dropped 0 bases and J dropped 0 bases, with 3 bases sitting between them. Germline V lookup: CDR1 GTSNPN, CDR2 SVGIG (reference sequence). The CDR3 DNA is TGTGCCTGGAGTGTAAGTAGCAATCAGCCCCAGCATTTT. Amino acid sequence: CAWSVSSNQPQHF.

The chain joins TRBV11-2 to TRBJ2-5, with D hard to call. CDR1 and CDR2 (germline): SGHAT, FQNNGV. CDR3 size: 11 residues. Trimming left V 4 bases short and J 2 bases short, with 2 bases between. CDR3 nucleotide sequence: TGTGCCAGCAGCTCGCAAGAGACCCAGTACTTC. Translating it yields CASSSQETQYF.

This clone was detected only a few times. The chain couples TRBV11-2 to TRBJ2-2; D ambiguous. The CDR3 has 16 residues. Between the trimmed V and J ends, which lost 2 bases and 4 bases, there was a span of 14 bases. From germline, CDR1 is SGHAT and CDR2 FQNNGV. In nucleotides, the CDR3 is TGTGCCAGCAGCTTATGGCCGGGCCGGGCCACCGGGGAGCTGTTTTTT. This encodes CASSLWPGRATGELFF.

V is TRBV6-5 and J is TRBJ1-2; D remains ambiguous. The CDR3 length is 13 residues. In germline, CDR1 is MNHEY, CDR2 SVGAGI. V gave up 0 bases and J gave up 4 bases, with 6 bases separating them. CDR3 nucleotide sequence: TGTGCCAGCAGTTACTCGACGCGCTATGGCTACACCTTC. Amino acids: CASSYSTRYGYTF.

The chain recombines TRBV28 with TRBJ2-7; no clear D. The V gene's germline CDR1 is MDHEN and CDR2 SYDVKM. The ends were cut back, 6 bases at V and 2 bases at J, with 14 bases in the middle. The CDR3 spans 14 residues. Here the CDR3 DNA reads TGTGCCAGCAGCTTAGCTCCTCAAGCCTACGAGCAGTACTTC. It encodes CASSLAPQAYEQYF.

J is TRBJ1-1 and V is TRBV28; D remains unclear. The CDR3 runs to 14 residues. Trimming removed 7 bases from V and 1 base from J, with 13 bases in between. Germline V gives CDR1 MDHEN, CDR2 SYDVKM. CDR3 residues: CASNGYTQNTEAFF. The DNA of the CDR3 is TGTGCCAGCAATGGGTACACCCAGAACACTGAAGCTTTCTTT. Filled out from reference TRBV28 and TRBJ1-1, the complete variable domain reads DVKVTQSSRYLVKRTGEKVFLECVQDMDHENMFWYRQDPGLGLRLIYFSYDVKMKEKGDIPEGYSVSREKKERFSLILESASTNQTSMYLCASNGYTQNTEAFFGQGTRLTVV.

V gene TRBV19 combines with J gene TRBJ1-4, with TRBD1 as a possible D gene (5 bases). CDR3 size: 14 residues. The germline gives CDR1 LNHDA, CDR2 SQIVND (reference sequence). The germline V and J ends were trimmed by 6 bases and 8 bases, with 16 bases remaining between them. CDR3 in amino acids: CASSPLVKGEKLFF. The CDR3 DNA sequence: TGTGCCAGTAGCCCCTTGGTGAAGGGGGAAAAACTGTTTTTT.

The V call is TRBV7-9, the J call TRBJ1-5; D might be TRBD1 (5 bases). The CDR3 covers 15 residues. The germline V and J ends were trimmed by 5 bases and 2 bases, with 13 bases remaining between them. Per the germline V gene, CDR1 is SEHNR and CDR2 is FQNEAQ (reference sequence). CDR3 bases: TGTGCCAGCAGCGCAGTGGGGACCGGCAATCAGCCCCAGCATTTT. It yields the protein CASSAVGTGNQPQHF.

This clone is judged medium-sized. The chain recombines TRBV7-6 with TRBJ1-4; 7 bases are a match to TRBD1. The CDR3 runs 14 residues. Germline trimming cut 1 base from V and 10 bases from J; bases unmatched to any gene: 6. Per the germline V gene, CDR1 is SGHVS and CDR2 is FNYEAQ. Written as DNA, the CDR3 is TGTGCCAGCAGCTTAGGACAGGGCGATGGAAAACTGTTTTTT. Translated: CASSLGQGDGKLFF.

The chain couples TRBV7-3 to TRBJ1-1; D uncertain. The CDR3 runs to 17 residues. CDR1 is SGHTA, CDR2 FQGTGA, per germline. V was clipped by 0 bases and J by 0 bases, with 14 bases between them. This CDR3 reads CASSLTSLPPMNTEAFF. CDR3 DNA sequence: TGTGCCAGCAGCTTAACCAGTCTTCCCCCCATGAACACTGAAGCTTTCTTT.

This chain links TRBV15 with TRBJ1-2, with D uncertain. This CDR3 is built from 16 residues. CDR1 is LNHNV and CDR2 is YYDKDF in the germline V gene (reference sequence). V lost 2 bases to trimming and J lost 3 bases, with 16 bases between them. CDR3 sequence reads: CATSRSIGEIYYGYTF. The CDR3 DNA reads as TGTGCCACCAGCAGATCAATTGGGGAGATCTACTATGGCTACACCTTC.

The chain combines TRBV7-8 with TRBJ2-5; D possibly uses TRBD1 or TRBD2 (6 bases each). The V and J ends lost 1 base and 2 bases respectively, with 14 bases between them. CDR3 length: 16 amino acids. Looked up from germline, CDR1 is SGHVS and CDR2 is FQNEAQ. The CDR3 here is CASSLVGHGSQETQYF. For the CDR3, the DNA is TGTGCCAGCAGCTTAGTGGGACACGGGAGTCAAGAGACCCAGTACTTC.

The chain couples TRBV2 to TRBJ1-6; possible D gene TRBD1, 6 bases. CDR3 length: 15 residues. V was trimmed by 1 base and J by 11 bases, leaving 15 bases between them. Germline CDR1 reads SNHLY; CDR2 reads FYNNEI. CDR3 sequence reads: CASSEELGGDPPLHF. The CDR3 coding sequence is TGTGCCAGCAGTGAAGAATTAGGGGGTGATCCACCCCTCCACTTT. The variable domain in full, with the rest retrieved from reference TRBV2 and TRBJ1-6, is EPEVTQTPSHQVTQMGQEVILRCVPISNHLYFYWYRQILGQKVEFLVSFYNNEISEKSEIFDDQFSVERPDGSNFTLKIRSTKLEDSAMYFCASSEELGGDPPLHFGNGTRLTVT.

The CDR3 nucleotides are TGTGCCAGCAGCCGGACAGGGGGGACAGATACGCAGTATTTT. This gives the protein CASSRTGGTDTQYF. The rearrangement links TRBV4-2 to TRBJ2-3, with 10 bases matching TRBD1. The CDR3 covers 14 residues. The ends lost 4 bases at V and 3 bases at J; junction bases unmatched: 1. Per the germline V gene, CDR1 is LGHNA and CDR2 is YNFKEQ.

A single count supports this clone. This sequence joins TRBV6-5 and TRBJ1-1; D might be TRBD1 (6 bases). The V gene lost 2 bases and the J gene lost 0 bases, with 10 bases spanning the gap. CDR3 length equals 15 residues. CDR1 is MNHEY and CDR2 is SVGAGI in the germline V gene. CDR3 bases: TGTGCCAGCAGTTACCGACAGGAGGTGAACACTGAAGCTTTCTTT. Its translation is CASSYRQEVNTEAFF.

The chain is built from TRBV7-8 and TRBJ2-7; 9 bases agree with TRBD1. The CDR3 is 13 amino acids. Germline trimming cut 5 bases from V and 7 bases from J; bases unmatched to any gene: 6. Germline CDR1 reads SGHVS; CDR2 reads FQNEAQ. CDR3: CASSPGQGQEQYF. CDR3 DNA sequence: TGTGCCAGCAGCCCGGGACAGGGCCAAGAGCAGTACTTC.

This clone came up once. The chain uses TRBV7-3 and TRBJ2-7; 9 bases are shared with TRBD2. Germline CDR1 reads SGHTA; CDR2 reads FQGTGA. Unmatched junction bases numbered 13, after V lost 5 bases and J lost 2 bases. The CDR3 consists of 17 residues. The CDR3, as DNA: TGTGCCAGCAGCCGCCAGCCGAGGGCTAGCGGGGCCTACGAGCAGTACTTC. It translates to CASSRQPRASGAYEQYF.

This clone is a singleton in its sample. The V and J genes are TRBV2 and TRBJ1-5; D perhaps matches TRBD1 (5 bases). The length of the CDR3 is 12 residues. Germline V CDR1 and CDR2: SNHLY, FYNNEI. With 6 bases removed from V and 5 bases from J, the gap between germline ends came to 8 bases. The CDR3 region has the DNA TGTGCCAGCAGGGCAGGGCATCAGCCCCAGCATTTT. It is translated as CASRAGHQPQHF.

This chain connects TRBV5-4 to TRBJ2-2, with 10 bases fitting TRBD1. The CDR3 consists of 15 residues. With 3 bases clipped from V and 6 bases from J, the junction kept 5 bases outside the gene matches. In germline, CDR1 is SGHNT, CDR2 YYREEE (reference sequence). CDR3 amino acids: CASSSGTGVSGELFF. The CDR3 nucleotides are TGTGCCAGCAGCTCCGGGACAGGGGTGTCCGGGGAGCTGTTTTTT.

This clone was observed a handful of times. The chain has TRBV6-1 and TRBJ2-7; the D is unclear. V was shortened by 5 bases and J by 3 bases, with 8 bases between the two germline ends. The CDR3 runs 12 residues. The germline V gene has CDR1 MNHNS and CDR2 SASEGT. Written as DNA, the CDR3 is TGTGCCAGCAGTTCTCACAGCTACGAGCAGTACTTC. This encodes CASSSHSYEQYF.

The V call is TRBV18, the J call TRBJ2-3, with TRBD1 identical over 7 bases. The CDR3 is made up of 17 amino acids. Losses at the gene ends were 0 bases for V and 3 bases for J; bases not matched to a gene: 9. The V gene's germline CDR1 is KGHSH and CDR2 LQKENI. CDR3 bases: TGTGCCAGCTCACCACCGACGTCACTACAGGGGACAGATACGCAGTATTTT. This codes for CASSPPTSLQGTDTQYF.

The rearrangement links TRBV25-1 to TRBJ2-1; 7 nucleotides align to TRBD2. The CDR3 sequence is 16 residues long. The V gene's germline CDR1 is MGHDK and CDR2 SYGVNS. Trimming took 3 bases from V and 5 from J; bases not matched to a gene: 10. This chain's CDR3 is CASSDSRRGVNNEQFF. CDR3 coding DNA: TGTGCCAGCAGTGACTCACGTCGGGGGGTAAACAATGAGCAGTTCTTC.